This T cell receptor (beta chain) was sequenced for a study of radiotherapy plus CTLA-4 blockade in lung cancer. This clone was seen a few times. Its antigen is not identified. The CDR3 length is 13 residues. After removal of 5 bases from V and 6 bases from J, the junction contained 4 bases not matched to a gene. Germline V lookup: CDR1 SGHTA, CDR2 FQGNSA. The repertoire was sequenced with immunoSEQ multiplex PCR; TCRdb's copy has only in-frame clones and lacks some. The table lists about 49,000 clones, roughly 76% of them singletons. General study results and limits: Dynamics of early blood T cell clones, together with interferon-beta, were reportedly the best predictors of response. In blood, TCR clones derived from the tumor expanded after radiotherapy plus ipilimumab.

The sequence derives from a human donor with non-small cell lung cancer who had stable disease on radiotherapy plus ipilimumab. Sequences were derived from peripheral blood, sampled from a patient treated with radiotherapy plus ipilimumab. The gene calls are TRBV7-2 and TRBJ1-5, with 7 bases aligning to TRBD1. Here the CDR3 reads CASSTGTAQPQHF. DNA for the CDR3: TGTGCCAGCAGCACGGGGACAGCTCAGCCCCAGCATTTT.